Listed here is a single T cell receptor (beta chain). Antigen: not known. CDR3 length: 13 amino acids. The J segment lost 8 bases and the V segment lost 0 bases, leaving 3 bases of the junction unmatched. CDR1 and CDR2 from the germline V gene are MNHNS and SASEGT. This sample stems from a study of T cell repertoires in cytomegalovirus infection. Overall study context: CMV epitopes used comprised recently identified HLA-C-restricted ones and well-studied HLA-B-restricted ones. A matching HLA type, together with CMV infection, was signaled by public TCR beta signatures.

Findings of the study overall: There were carriers of CMV plus the relevant HLA, and cumulative public TCR beta family frequency identified them. Clonotypes of TCR beta that were HLA-C-restricted and CMV-specific dominated the ex vivo response.

TCRdb analysed the reads with MiXCR anew, one entry per CDR3 protein. Of some 320,000 distinct CDR3 sequences in the sample, 29% were seen once. The sequencing used cultured PBMCs, collected from culture after CMV antigen stimulation. The chain uses TRBV6-1 and TRBJ1-1, with 7 positions matching TRBD1. This TCR was sampled from a human donor in good health (CMV status not recorded). Some clones in this sample may be carry-over from other donors' samples. For the CDR3, the DNA is TGTGCCAGCAGTGAAGCTTTGACAGGGGAAGCTTTCTTT. This translates into CASSEALTGEAFF.